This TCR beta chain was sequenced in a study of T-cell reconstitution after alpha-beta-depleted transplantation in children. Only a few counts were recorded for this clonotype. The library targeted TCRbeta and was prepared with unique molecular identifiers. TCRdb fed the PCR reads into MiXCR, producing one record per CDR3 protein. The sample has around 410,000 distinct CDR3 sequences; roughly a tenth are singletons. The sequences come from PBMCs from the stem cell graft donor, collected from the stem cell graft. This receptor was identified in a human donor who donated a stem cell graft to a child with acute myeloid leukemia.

The CDR3, as DNA: TGTGCCAGCAGCCAGAACATTGGACAGACCGAGCTGTTTTTT. Its protein is CASSQNIGQTELFF. This sequence joins TRBV7-6 and TRBJ2-2; perhaps TRBD1 as D (6 bases). Germline CDR1 SGHVS, CDR2 FNYEAQ. Trimming removed 5 bases at V and 11 bases at J, with 18 bases between. The CDR3 has 14 residues.